This T cell receptor beta chain was obtained from a study of blood T cell repertoires in COVID-19. The CDR3 contains 14 residues. Deletions cut 3 bases from V and 5 bases from J, with 14 bases between. Looked up from germline, CDR1 is SGHNT and CDR2 is YENEEA. Profiled with immunoSEQ multiplex PCR; TCRdb holds only in-frame clones, not every one. The sample has some 180,000 clones, around 83% seen once. The sequenced sample consisted of PBMCs or T cells enriched from blood (not recorded which). This TCR was recovered from a man between 40 and 49 years old who had recovered from COVID-19. The rearrangement joins TRBV11-3 to TRBJ2-7, with a weak D call TRBD2 (7 bases). This chain's CDR3 is CASSFGGQLDEQYF. The CDR3 nucleotides read TGTGCCAGCAGCTTCGGGGGGCAATTGGACGAGCAGTACTTC.